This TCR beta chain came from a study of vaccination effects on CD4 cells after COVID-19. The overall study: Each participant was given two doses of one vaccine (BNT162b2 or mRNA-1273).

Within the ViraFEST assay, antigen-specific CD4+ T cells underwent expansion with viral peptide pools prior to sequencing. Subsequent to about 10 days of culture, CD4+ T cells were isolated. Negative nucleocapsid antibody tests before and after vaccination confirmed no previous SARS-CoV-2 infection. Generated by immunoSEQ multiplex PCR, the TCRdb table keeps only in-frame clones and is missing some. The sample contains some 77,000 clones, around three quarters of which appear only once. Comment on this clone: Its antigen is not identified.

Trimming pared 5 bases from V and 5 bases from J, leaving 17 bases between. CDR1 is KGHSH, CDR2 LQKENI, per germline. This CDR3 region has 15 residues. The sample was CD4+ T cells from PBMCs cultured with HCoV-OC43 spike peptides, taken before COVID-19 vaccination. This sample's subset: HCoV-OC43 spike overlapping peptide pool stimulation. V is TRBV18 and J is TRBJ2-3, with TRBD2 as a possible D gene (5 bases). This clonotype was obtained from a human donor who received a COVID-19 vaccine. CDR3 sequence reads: CASSSNAPAGDTQYF. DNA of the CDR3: TGTGCCAGCTCATCTAACGCACCGGCGGGAGATACGCAGTATTTT.